What follows are 2 T cell receptor beta chains derived from one specimen sequenced in a study of T cells after yellow fever vaccination. TCRdb passed the 5' RACE reads through MiXCR, listing each CDR3 protein once. Of 550,000 to 750,000 distinct CDR3 sequences in the sample, about 13% are singletons; the top ten hold more than 13%. Sequenced here: PBMCs, sampled on the day of the yellow fever booster vaccination. Every receptor here comes from a man aged 30 to 39 who received the YFV17D yellow fever vaccine.

The chain carries TRBV12-3 or TRBV12-4 and TRBJ2-7; 9 nucleotides agree with TRBD2. J gave up 5 bases and V 2 bases, and 4 bases lay outside the gene matches. This CDR3 has 14 amino acids. CDR3 in amino acids: CASSLTAGGNEQYF. CDR3 sequence (DNA): TGTGCCAGCAGTTTAACAGCGGGAGGAAACGAGCAGTACTTC.

The chain recombines TRBV6-1 with TRBJ1-4, with 7 bases that match TRBD1. Germline-derived CDR1 and CDR2 are MNHNS and SASEGT. The CDR3 totals 17 residues. V was clipped by 6 bases and J by 5 bases; unmatched bases: 15. The DNA of the CDR3 is TGTGCCAGCAGCCTCGAAGGGGGCGCCCGACTGAATGAAAAACTGTTTTTT. Its translation is CASSLEGGARLNEKLFF.